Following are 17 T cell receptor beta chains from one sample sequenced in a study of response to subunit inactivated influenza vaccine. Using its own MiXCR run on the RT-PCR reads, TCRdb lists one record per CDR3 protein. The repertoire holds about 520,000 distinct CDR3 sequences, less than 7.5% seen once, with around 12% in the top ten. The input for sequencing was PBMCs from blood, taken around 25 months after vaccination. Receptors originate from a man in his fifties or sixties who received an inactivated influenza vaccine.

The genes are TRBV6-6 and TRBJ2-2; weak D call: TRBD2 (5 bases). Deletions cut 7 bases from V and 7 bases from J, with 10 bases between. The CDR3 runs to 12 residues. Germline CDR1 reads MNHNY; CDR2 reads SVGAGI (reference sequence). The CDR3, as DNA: TGTGCCAGCACCCTCGGGGACGGGGAGCTGTTTTTT. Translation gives CASTLGDGELFF.

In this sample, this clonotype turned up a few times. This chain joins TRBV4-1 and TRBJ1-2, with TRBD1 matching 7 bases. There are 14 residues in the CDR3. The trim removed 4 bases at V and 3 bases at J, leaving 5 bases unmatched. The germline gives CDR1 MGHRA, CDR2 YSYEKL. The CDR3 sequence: CASSLTDRDYGYTF. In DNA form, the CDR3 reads TGCGCCAGCAGCCTCACAGACAGGGACTATGGCTACACCTTC.

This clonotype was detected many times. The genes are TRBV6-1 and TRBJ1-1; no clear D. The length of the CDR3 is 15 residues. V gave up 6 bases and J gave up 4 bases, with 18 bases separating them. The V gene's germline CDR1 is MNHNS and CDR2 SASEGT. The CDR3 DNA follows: TGTGCCAGCAGCGCGGGCATTATGCGAGCCACTGAAGCTTTCTTT. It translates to CASSAGIMRATEAFF.

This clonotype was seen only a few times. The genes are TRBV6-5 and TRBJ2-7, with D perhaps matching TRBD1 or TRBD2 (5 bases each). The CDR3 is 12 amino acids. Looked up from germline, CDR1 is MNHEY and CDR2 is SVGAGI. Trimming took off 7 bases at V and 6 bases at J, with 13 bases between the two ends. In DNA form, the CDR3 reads TGTGCCAGCAACCGAGGGGTGGGCGAGCAGTACTTC. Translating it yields CASNRGVGEQYF.

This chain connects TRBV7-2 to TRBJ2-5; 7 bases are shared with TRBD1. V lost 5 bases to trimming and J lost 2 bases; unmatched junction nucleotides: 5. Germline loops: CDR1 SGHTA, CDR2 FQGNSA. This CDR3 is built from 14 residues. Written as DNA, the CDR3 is TGTGCCAGCAGCGTTAACAGGGGTCAAGAGACCCAGTACTTC. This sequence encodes CASSVNRGQETQYF.

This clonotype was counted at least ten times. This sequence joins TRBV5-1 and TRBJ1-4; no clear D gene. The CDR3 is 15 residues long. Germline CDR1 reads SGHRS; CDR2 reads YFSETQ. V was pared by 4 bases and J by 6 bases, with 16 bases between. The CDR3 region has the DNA TGCGCCAGCAGCGCGTCGCGGGGATCGGATGAAAAACTGTTTTTT. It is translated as CASSASRGSDEKLFF.

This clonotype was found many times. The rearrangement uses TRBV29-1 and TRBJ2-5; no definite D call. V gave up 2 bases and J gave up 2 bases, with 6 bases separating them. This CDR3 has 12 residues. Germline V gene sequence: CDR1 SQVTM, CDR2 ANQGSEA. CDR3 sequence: CSVESVQETQYF. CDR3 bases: TGCAGCGTTGAATCCGTACAAGAGACCCAGTACTTC.

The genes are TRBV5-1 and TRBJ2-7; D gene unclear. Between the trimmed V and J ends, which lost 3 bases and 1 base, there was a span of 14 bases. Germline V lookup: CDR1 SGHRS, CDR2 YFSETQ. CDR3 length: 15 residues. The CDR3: CASSYSGRASYEQYF. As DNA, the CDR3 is TGCGCCAGCAGCTACTCCGGTCGGGCTTCCTACGAGCAGTACTTC.

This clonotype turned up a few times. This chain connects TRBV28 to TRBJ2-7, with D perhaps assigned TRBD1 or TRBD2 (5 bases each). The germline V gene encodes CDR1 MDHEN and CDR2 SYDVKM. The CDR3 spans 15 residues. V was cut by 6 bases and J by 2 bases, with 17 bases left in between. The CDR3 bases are TGTGCCAGCAGCGCTCCCGGGACCGTTGCCTACGAGCAGTACTTC. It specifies CASSAPGTVAYEQYF.

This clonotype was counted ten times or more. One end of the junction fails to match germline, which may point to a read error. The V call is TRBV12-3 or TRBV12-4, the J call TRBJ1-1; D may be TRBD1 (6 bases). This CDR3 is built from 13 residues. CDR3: CASSLGGNTEAFF. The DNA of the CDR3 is TGTGCCAGCAGCTTAGGGGGGAACACTGAAGCTTTCTTT.

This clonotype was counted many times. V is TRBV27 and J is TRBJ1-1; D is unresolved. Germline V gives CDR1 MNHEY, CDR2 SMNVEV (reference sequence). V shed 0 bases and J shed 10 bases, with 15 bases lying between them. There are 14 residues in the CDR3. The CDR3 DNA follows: TGTGCCAGCAGTTTATCACCGTGGGGATCCCTAGCTTTCTTT. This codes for CASSLSPWGSLAFF.

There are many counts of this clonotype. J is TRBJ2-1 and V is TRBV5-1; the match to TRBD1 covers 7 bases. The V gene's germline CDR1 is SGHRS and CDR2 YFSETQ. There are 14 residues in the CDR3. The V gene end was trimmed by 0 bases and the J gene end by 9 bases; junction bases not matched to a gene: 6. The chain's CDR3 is CASSLGQGKGEQFF. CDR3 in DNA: TGCGCCAGCAGCTTGGGACAGGGTAAGGGTGAGCAGTTCTTC.

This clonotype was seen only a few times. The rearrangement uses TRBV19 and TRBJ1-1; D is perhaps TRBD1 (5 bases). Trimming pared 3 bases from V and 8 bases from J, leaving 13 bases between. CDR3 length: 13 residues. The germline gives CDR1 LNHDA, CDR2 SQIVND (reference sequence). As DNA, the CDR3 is TGTGCCAGTAGTATTGGCGGCAGGGAGGAAGCTTTCTTT. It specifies CASSIGGREEAFF.

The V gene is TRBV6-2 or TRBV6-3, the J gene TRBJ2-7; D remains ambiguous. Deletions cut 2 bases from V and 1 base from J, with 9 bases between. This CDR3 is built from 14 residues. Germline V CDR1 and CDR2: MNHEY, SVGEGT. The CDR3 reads CASSYVGPSYEQYF. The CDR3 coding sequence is TGTGCCAGCAGTTACGTCGGACCTTCCTACGAGCAGTACTTC.

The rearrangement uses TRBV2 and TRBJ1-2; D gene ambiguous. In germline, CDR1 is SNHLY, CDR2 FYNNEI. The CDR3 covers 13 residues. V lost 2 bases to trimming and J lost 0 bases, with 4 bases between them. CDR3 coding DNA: TGTGCCAGCAGTGAAAATACTAACTATGGCTACACCTTC. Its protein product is CASSENTNYGYTF.

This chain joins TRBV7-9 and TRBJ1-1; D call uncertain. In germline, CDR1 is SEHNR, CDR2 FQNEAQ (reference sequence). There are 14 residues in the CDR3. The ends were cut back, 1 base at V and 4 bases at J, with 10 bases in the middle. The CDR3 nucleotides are TGTGCCAGCAGCTTAGTCGGTGGGATCACTGAAGCTTTCTTT. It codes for CASSLVGGITEAFF.

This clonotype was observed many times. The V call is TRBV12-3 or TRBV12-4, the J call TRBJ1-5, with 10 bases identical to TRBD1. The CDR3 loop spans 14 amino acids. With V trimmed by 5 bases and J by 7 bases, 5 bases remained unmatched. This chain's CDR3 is CASSRGQGKQPQHF. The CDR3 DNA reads TGTGCCAGCAGTCGGGGACAGGGGAAACAGCCCCAGCATTTT.